The subject of this entry is one TCR beta chain. The data derive from a study of response to subunit inactivated influenza vaccine. TCRdb itself ran the RT-PCR reads through MiXCR, one entry per CDR3 protein. The table includes some 540,000 distinct CDR3 sequences, roughly 23% detected once. Looked up from germline, CDR1 is LGHNA and CDR2 is YNFKEQ. Trimming took 2 bases from V and 1 from J, leaving 23 bases between them. The CDR3 covers 20 residues. The sample was also linked to a second study, of T cells expressing NK-cell markers. That paper notes: Scientists made TCR beta cDNA using 5'RACE template switching with UMIs.

The starting material was CD4+ T cells sorted from PBMCs, obtained about 12 days after vaccination. The clonotype comes from a man in his forties or fifties who received an inactivated influenza vaccine. V is TRBV4-2 and J is TRBJ1-4; D is possibly TRBD1 (5 bases). CDR3 nucleotides: TGTGCCAGCAGCCAAAATTCGATACAGGTGCCTTTTGTAACTAATGAAAAACTGTTTTTT. Translated: CASSQNSIQVPFVTNEKLFF.